This T cell receptor beta chain was retrieved from a study of blood T cell repertoires in COVID-19. Study background: Samples representing acute and convalescent COVID-19 were sourced from the United States, Italy and Spain. Nucleic acid was either cDNA or gDNA, and it came from T cells, B-cell-depleted T cells, or PBMCs.

As handled by the study authors: Cell counts per sample came from amplifying reference gene primers. Assay: immunoSEQ multiplex PCR; the TCRdb copy retains only in-frame clones and omits some. V, J and clone size derive from that table, while D and trimming were established from the DNA sequence. The table includes around 170,000 clones, around 84% detected once. The V gene's germline CDR1 is SGHRS and CDR2 YFSETQ. The V and J ends lost 0 bases and 0 bases respectively, with 7 bases between them. The CDR3 consists of 15 residues. The chain carries TRBV5-1 and TRBJ1-5; a possible D gene is TRBD1 (5 bases). Sequencing was performed on peripheral blood. This receptor was obtained from a man aged 25 to 40 with active or convalescent COVID-19. The CDR3 loop is CASSLEGLSNQPQHF. The DNA for the CDR3 is TGCGCCAGCAGCTTGGAGGGGCTTAGCAATCAGCCCCAGCATTTT. The whole variable domain, filled in from reference TRBV5-1 and TRBJ1-5, reads KAGVTQTPRYLIKTRGQQVTLSCSPISGHRSVSWYQQTPGQGLQFLFEYFSETQRNKGNFPGRFSGRQFSNSRSEMNVSTLELGDSALYLCASSLEGLSNQPQHFGDGTRLSIL.